This entry describes one T cell receptor (beta chain). Trimming pared 0 bases from V and 7 bases from J, leaving 5 bases between. Germline CDR1 SGHNT, CDR2 YYREEE (reference sequence). This CDR3 contains 12 residues. This entry belongs to a study of blood T cell repertoires in COVID-19. Whole-study context: Researchers got acute and convalescent COVID-19 samples from the United States, Italy and Spain. The cDNA or gDNA used as material had been derived from T cells, B-cell-depleted T cells, or PBMCs.

Per the original data handling: Cell counts per sample came from amplifying reference gene primers. This table comes from immunoSEQ multiplex PCR, and its TCRdb copy is limited to in-frame clones, with some not included. The DNA gave D and trimming, while V, J and clone size come from that table. The sample contains 100,000 to 150,000 clones, around 89% of which appear only once. The V and J genes are TRBV5-4 and TRBJ1-5; D remains unclear. Sample: peripheral blood. The TCR was taken from a man in his forties or fifties with acute or convalescent COVID-19. As DNA, the CDR3 is TGTGCCAGCAGCTTGGACAGCCAGCCCCAGCATTTT. This encodes CASSLDSQPQHF.